The 20 T cell receptor beta chains below all came from one sample that was sequenced in a study of beta chain features in type 1 diabetes. Overall study results and limits: Across all four CD4+ subsets, people with type 1 diabetes showed modestly shorter TCRB CDR3s.

These receptors' targets are unknown. Every isolated RNA sample was fully reverse transcribed, so sequencing captured expressed TCRB transcripts. Sequenced by immunoSEQ multiplex PCR; TCRdb stores in-frame clones only, minus some. Found here are 250,000 to 300,000 clones, approximately 24% of them singletons; the top ten hold more than 0.009%. The source material was naive CD4+ T cells from blood. These receptors were obtained from a woman aged 25 to 39 with type 1 diabetes.

The rearrangement links TRBV11-2 to TRBJ2-2, with a tentative D call TRBD1 (5 bases). Trimming shortened V by 4 bases and J by 7 bases, and 13 bases separated the two germline ends. Germline V lookup: CDR1 SGHAT, CDR2 FQNNGV. The CDR3 consists of 14 residues. The CDR3 loop is CASSSVKGVGELFF. The CDR3 coding sequence is TGTGCCAGCAGCTCAGTTAAAGGGGTCGGGGAGCTGTTTTTT.

V usage is TRBV28 and J usage is TRBJ2-7, with 8 nucleotides matching TRBD2. The J segment lost 5 bases and the V segment lost 7 bases, leaving 10 bases of the junction unmatched. This CDR3 region has 14 residues. Germline-derived CDR1 and CDR2 are MDHEN and SYDVKM. The CDR3 region has the DNA TGTGCCAGCACCCTAAGCGGGAGTGACGACGAGCAGTACTTC. Residues: CASTLSGSDDEQYF.

In this sample, this clone turned up a few times. In the same sample, other DNA sequences code for this CDR3. The V gene is TRBV30, the J gene TRBJ2-5; D might be TRBD2 (6 bases). V lost 0 bases to trimming and J lost 4 bases, with 9 bases between them. The CDR3 covers 13 residues. CDR1 GTSNPN and CDR2 SVGIG come from the germline V gene (reference sequence). CDR3 protein: CAWSVAGRETQYF. The CDR3 DNA reads as TGTGCCTGGAGTGTTGCCGGGAGAGAGACCCAGTACTTC.

This clone was counted only a few times. J is TRBJ2-5 and V is TRBV10-3, with D tentatively TRBD2 (6 bases). Trimming stripped 4 bases from V and 5 bases from J, with 20 bases between. The CDR3 totals 16 residues. Germline values: CDR1 ENHRY, CDR2 SYGVKD. In DNA, the CDR3 is TGTGCCATCAGTGGAGGCCCTAGCGCCACCGGGGAGACCCAGTACTTC. It yields the protein CAISGGPSATGETQYF.

V and J are TRBV6-5 and TRBJ2-4; 7 bases line up with TRBD2. V shed 2 bases, J shed 6 bases, and the junction held 7 bases outside the gene matches. CDR3 length: 15 amino acids. Germline values: CDR1 MNHEY, CDR2 SVGAGI. The CDR3, as DNA: TGTGCCAGCAGTTACGGGGCGGGAGACGGAAACATTCAGTACTTC. It yields the protein CASSYGAGDGNIQYF.

The chain uses TRBV19 and TRBJ2-1; tentatively, D is TRBD2 (5 bases). V lost 3 bases to trimming and J lost 8 bases, with 8 bases between them. The CDR3 consists of 12 residues. CDR1 is LNHDA and CDR2 is SQIVND in the germline V gene (reference sequence). The CDR3 DNA follows: TGTGCCAGTAGTATCGTGAGGGATGAGCAGTTCTTC. Its translation is CASSIVRDEQFF.

The J gene is TRBJ2-5, the V gene TRBV7-9, with 7 bases that match TRBD1. Unmatched junction bases numbered 12, after V lost 5 bases and J lost 3 bases. This CDR3 spans 16 amino acids. From germline, CDR1 is SEHNR and CDR2 FQNEAQ (reference sequence). CDR3 protein: CASSALQGRGEETQYF. In DNA form, the CDR3 reads TGTGCCAGCAGCGCACTACAGGGGAGAGGGGAAGAGACCCAGTACTTC.

J is TRBJ2-4 and V is TRBV4-1, with a weak D call TRBD1 (5 bases). Germline values: CDR1 MGHRA, CDR2 YSYEKL. This CDR3 has 13 amino acids. The V and J ends lost 1 base and 6 bases respectively, with 7 bases between them. The DNA of the CDR3 is TGCGCCAGCAGCCAAGCTAGGGGAAACATTCAGTACTTC. Its protein is CASSQARGNIQYF.

The J gene is TRBJ2-3, the V gene TRBV29-1, with 7 bases aligning to TRBD2. Germline-derived CDR1 and CDR2 are SQVTM and ANQGSEA. V trimming: 1 base; J trimming: 2 bases; junction bases outside the gene matches: 9. CDR3 length equals 16 residues. The CDR3 coding sequence is TGCAGCGTTGAAGCGGCGCGGGAGTATGTCACAGATACGCAGTATTTT. Encoded protein: CSVEAAREYVTDTQYF.

This clone has a handful of counts. The rearrangement joins TRBV29-1 to TRBJ1-2, with 8 bases fitting TRBD1. V shed 6 bases and J 5 bases; nucleotides not matched to a gene: 5. CDR1 is SQVTM and CDR2 is ANQGSEA in the germline V gene. CDR3 length equals 12 residues. Written as DNA, the CDR3 is TGCAGCGTCGCACAGGGGGTGTATGGCTACACCTTC. Translating gives CSVAQGVYGYTF.

The rearrangement joins TRBV2 to TRBJ2-3; the D is unclear. The germline V gene has CDR1 SNHLY and CDR2 FYNNEI. The CDR3 is 16 amino acids. The ends were cut back, 3 bases at V and 1 base at J, with 14 bases in the middle. CDR3 protein: CASSDPVGGRTDTQYF. The CDR3 DNA is TGTGCCAGCAGTGACCCGGTTGGCGGTCGCACAGATACGCAGTATTTT.

In this sample, this clone turned up a few times. The CDR3 region has the DNA TGTGCCAGCAGCTTAACTAGCGGGAGTGCAGAGACCCAGTACTTC. Amino acid sequence: CASSLTSGSAETQYF. The rearrangement links TRBV7-3 to TRBJ2-5; 9 bases are a match to TRBD2. With V trimmed by 0 bases and J by 4 bases, 3 bases remained unmatched. The germline CDR1 and CDR2 sequences are SGHTA and FQGTGA. The CDR3 runs to 15 residues. Variable domain in full (rest from reference TRBV7-3 and TRBJ2-5): GAGVSQTPSNKVTEKGKYVELRCDPISGHTALYWYRQSLGQGPEFLIYFQGTGAADDSGLPNDRFFAVRPEGSVSTLKIQRTERGDSAVYLCASSLTSGSAETQYFGPGTRLLVL.

This rearrangement joins TRBV9 to TRBJ1-2; 7 bases are shared with TRBD1. Germline values: CDR1 SGDLS, CDR2 YYNGEE. The ends lost 2 bases at V and 0 bases at J; junction bases unmatched: 4. CDR3 size: 15 residues. The CDR3 loop is CASSVRGGANYGYTF. In DNA form, the CDR3 reads TGTGCCAGCAGCGTTCGAGGGGGCGCTAACTATGGCTACACCTTC.

The chain carries TRBV2 and TRBJ2-5; 7 bases match TRBD2. The CDR3 is 13 amino acids. V trimming: 5 bases; J trimming: 5 bases; junction bases outside the gene matches: 5. Looked up from germline, CDR1 is SNHLY and CDR2 is FYNNEI. The CDR3: CASSWEGGETQYF. In DNA form, the CDR3 reads TGTGCCAGCAGTTGGGAGGGCGGCGAGACCCAGTACTTC.

The chain is built from TRBV13 and TRBJ1-5; D unresolved. This CDR3 has 14 amino acids. V gave up 2 bases and J gave up 2 bases, with 7 bases separating them. Germline loops: CDR1 PRHDT, CDR2 FYEKMQ (reference sequence). The CDR3: CASSLSPGNQPQHF. As DNA, the CDR3 is TGTGCCAGCAGCTTAAGTCCGGGCAATCAGCCCCAGCATTTT.

This clone was detected a few times. V is TRBV5-1 and J is TRBJ1-2; TRBD1 matches 7 bases. This CDR3 has 15 residues. The J segment lost 5 bases and the V segment lost 2 bases, leaving 9 bases of the junction unmatched. Germline CDR1 SGHRS, CDR2 YFSETQ. CDR3 protein: CASSLKTGKGYGYTF. For the CDR3, the DNA is TGCGCCAGCAGCTTAAAGACAGGGAAAGGATATGGCTACACCTTC.

This clone appeared a few times. The CDR3 DNA reads TGTGCCTGGAGGACAGTGAACACTGAAGCTTTCTTT. The encoded protein is CAWRTVNTEAFF. This chain connects TRBV30 to TRBJ1-1, with D perhaps matching TRBD1 (5 bases). The CDR3 length is 12 residues. V lost 3 bases to trimming and J lost 0 bases, with 5 bases between them. The germline V gene has CDR1 GTSNPN and CDR2 SVGIG (reference sequence).

The chain couples TRBV5-1 to TRBJ2-1; D is perhaps TRBD1 (5 bases). CDR1 and CDR2 from the germline V gene are SGHRS and YFSETQ. Trimming stripped 0 bases from V and 6 bases from J, with 10 bases between. The CDR3 is made up of 14 amino acids. CDR3 bases: TGCGCCAGCAGCTTGGTCCAGGGCGGCAATGAGCAGTTCTTC. Its translation: CASSLVQGGNEQFF.

V gene TRBV9 combines with J gene TRBJ2-1, with 7 bases that match TRBD2. CDR3 length: 13 residues. V shed 4 bases, J shed 8 bases, and the junction held 6 bases outside the gene matches. Per the germline V gene, CDR1 is SGDLS and CDR2 is YYNGEE. This CDR3 reads CASSPRLADEQFF. In nucleotides, the CDR3 is TGTGCCAGCAGCCCGAGACTAGCTGATGAGCAGTTCTTC. Full variable domain (rest looked up from reference TRBV9 and TRBJ2-1): DSGVTQTPKHLITATGQRVTLRCSPRSGDLSVYWYQQSLDQGLQFLIQYYNGEERAKGNILERFSAQQFPDLHSELNLSSLELGDSALYFCASSPRLADEQFFGPGTRLTVL.

This clone was found a few times. The chain recombines TRBV5-1 with TRBJ2-1; D might be TRBD1 (5 bases). Trimming removed 0 bases from V and 4 bases from J, with 8 bases in between. CDR1 is SGHRS, CDR2 YFSETQ, per germline. The CDR3 loop spans 14 amino acids. CDR3 region: CASSLGQPYNEQFF. CDR3 sequence (DNA): TGCGCCAGCAGCTTGGGACAGCCTTACAATGAGCAGTTCTTC.